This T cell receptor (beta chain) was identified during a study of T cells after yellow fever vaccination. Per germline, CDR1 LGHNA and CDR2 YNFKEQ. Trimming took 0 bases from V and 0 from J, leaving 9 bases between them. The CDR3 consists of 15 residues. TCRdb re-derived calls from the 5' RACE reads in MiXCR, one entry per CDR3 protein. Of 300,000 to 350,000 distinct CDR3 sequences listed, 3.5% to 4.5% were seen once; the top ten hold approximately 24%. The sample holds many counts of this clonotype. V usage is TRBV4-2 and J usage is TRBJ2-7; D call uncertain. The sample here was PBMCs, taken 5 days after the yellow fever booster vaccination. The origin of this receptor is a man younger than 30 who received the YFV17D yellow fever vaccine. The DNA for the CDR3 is TGTGCCAGCAGCCAAGAGACCGGAACCTCCTACGAGCAGTACGTC. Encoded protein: CASSQETGTSYEQYV.